One sample yielded the 27 T cell receptor beta chains listed below, sequenced in a study of blood T cell repertoires in COVID-19. Produced via immunoSEQ multiplex PCR; TCRdb's table is partial and in-frame only. The table includes 250,000 to 300,000 clones, 80% to 90% detected once. The sample consisted of peripheral blood. The receptors here all came from a woman in her seventies with acute or convalescent COVID-19.

The chain combines TRBV19 with TRBJ2-7, with 8 bases aligning to TRBD1. CDR1 is LNHDA and CDR2 is SQIVND in the germline V gene (reference sequence). The CDR3 is made up of 17 amino acids. After removal of 6 bases from V and 2 bases from J, the junction contained 15 bases not matched to a gene. The CDR3 DNA reads as TGTGCCAGTAGCCCCCCCCGGGACAGGTGGGGCGCCTACGAGCAGTACTTC. Protein: CASSPPRDRWGAYEQYF.

CDR3 region: CAWSHARDRGSISYEQYF. As DNA, the CDR3 is TGTGCCTGGAGTCACGCCCGGGACAGAGGCTCTATTTCCTACGAGCAGTACTTC. The chain has TRBV30 and TRBJ2-7; the match to TRBD1 covers 7 bases. The length of the CDR3 is 18 residues. Germline CDR1 is GTSNPN and CDR2 is SVGIG (reference sequence). V shed 2 bases, J shed 1 base, and the junction held 17 bases outside the gene matches.

This chain connects TRBV30 to TRBJ1-4, with 10 bases identical to TRBD1. Germline CDR1 is GTSNPN and CDR2 is SVGIG (reference sequence). This CDR3 region has 17 residues. V shed 0 bases, J shed 0 bases, and the junction held 4 bases outside the gene matches. The CDR3 DNA is TGTGCCTGGAGTGTAGGGGACAGGGGAGCAACTAATGAAAAACTGTTTTTT. This encodes CAWSVGDRGATNEKLFF.

The rearrangement uses TRBV6-5 and TRBJ2-7, with D perhaps matching TRBD1 (5 bases). Germline V CDR1 and CDR2: MNHEY, SVGAGI. This CDR3 region has 12 residues. V lost 8 bases and J lost 2, with 10 bases in between. The CDR3 is CASGANPYEQYF. DNA of the CDR3: TGTGCCAGCGGGGCGAACCCCTACGAGCAGTACTTC.

This sequence joins TRBV6-1 and TRBJ2-5, with D possibly being TRBD1 (6 bases). Germline-derived CDR1 and CDR2 are MNHNS and SASEGT. The CDR3 is made up of 14 amino acids. V gave up 6 bases and J gave up 1 base, with 12 bases separating them. CDR3 DNA sequence: TGTGCCAGCAGAAACCCAGGGGCCCAAGAGACCCAGTACTTC. Its protein is CASRNPGAQETQYF.

The CDR3 nucleotides read TGTGCCAGCAGCCAGGAGTTGTCGTCTTGGACTAATGAAAAACTGTTTTTT. Encoded protein: CASSQELSSWTNEKLFF. The chain recombines TRBV3-1 (or the pseudogene TRBV3-2) with TRBJ1-4, with D unresolved. V was clipped by 3 bases and J by 2 bases, with 16 bases between them. Germline CDR1 is LGHDT and CDR2 is YNNKEL (reference sequence). This CDR3 has 17 residues.

V is TRBV2 and J is TRBJ2-1; 12 bases agree with TRBD2. The CDR3 has 14 residues. V shed 7 bases, J shed 10 bases, and the junction held 8 bases outside the gene matches. CDR1 SNHLY and CDR2 FYNNEI come from the germline V gene. CDR3 sequence reads: CASMRLAGVGEQFF. The CDR3 DNA is TGTGCCAGCATGCGACTAGCGGGGGTCGGGGAGCAGTTCTTC. The variable domain in full, completed from reference TRBV2 and TRBJ2-1, reads EPEVTQTPSHQVTQMGQEVILRCVPISNHLYFYWYRQILGQKVEFLVSFYNNEISEKSEIFDDQFSVERPDGSNFTLKIRSTKLEDSAMYFCASMRLAGVGEQFFGPGTRLTVL.

The rearrangement links TRBV5-1 to TRBJ2-1; D perhaps matches TRBD2 (6 bases). CDR1 SGHRS and CDR2 YFSETQ come from the germline V gene. V was cut by 0 bases and J by 0 bases, with 13 bases left in between. This CDR3 spans 17 amino acids. This chain's CDR3 is CASSLEGLASSYNEQFF. The CDR3 coding sequence is TGCGCCAGCAGCTTGGAAGGGCTAGCGAGCTCCTACAATGAGCAGTTCTTC.

V usage is TRBV11-3 and J usage is TRBJ1-1; D might be TRBD1 (5 bases). The CDR3 spans 14 residues. Trimming stripped 5 bases from V and 1 base from J, with 11 bases between. Germline loops: CDR1 SGHNT, CDR2 YENEEA. CDR3 in DNA: TGTGCCAGCAGCGCCGGGACTCAGAACACTGAAGCTTTCTTT. This codes for CASSAGTQNTEAFF.

The V and J genes are TRBV2 and TRBJ1-5; 7 bases agree with TRBD1. Germline values: CDR1 SNHLY, CDR2 FYNNEI. The CDR3 totals 14 residues. Losses at the gene ends were 8 bases for V and 7 bases for J; bases not matched to a gene: 11. CDR3 residues: CASGQVEGRQPQHF. CDR3 bases: TGTGCCAGCGGACAGGTAGAGGGAAGGCAGCCCCAGCATTTT.

The chain has TRBV27 and TRBJ1-2; D ambiguous. With 5 bases removed from V and 0 bases from J, the gap between germline ends came to 10 bases. This CDR3 spans 14 amino acids. Looked up from germline, CDR1 is MNHEY and CDR2 is SMNVEV (reference sequence). CDR3 protein: CASSADGANYGYTF. The CDR3 region has the DNA TGTGCCAGCAGTGCAGACGGAGCTAACTATGGCTACACCTTC.

This chain links TRBV29-1 with TRBJ1-2; 10 bases line up with TRBD1. After removal of 4 bases from V and 6 bases from J, the junction contained 2 bases not matched to a gene. The CDR3 sequence is 12 residues long. Germline CDR1 reads SQVTM; CDR2 reads ANQGSEA. CDR3 DNA: TGCAGCGTTGTAGGGACAGGGGATGGCTACACCTTC. It translates to CSVVGTGDGYTF.

The genes are TRBV11-3 and TRBJ2-1; D not certain. The CDR3 runs 15 residues. Germline V gene lookup returns CDR1 SGHNT and CDR2 YENEEA. V gave up 3 bases and J gave up 0 bases, with 9 bases separating them. The CDR3 is CASSFRHSSYNEQFF. CDR3 nucleotide sequence: TGTGCCAGCAGCTTCCGACACTCCTCCTACAATGAGCAGTTCTTC.

This clone showed up just once. This chain links TRBV3-1 (or the pseudogene TRBV3-2) with TRBJ2-7; a weak D match, TRBD2 (6 bases). The CDR3 covers 14 residues. V lost 4 bases, J lost 6 bases, and 16 bases lay in between. Germline CDR1 reads LGHDT; CDR2 reads YNNKEL (reference sequence). For the CDR3, the DNA is TGTGCCAGCAGCCTTAGGGAGGTGCGCGGCGAGCAGTACTTC. Its translation: CASSLREVRGEQYF.

The rearrangement links TRBV19 to TRBJ1-1, with D tentatively TRBD1 (5 bases). In germline, CDR1 is LNHDA, CDR2 SQIVND (reference sequence). CDR3 length: 14 residues. Trimming took 6 bases from V and 2 from J, leaving 13 bases between them. The chain's CDR3 is CASRAGRVNTEAFF. CDR3 nucleotide sequence: TGTGCCAGTAGGGCAGGGAGGGTAAACACTGAAGCTTTCTTT.

The CDR3 nucleotides are TGTGCCAGCAGCGGGACGGGGGAGTCCGGGGAGCTGTTTTTT. Translation gives CASSGTGESGELFF. V gene TRBV6-5 combines with J gene TRBJ2-2; D is possibly TRBD2 (6 bases). With 6 bases removed from V and 6 bases from J, the gap between germline ends came to 14 bases. In germline, CDR1 is MNHEY, CDR2 SVGAGI. CDR3 size: 14 residues.

The gene calls are TRBV30 and TRBJ1-1; a possible D gene is TRBD1 (6 bases). The V gene lost 4 bases and the J gene lost 4 bases, with 10 bases spanning the gap. The CDR3 spans 12 residues. Germline CDR1 and CDR2: GTSNPN and SVGIG (reference sequence). The CDR3 DNA follows: TGTGCCTGGACAGGGGCGTCCACTGAAGCTTTCTTT. This encodes CAWTGASTEAFF.

The V call is TRBV7-9, the J call TRBJ2-1, with 8 nucleotides matching TRBD1. The V gene's germline CDR1 is SEHNR and CDR2 FQNEAQ (reference sequence). The CDR3 consists of 15 residues. V gave up 5 bases and J gave up 5 bases; unmatched junction bases: 8. The CDR3 region is CASSPGQGSNNEQFF. For the CDR3, the DNA is TGTGCCAGCAGCCCTGGACAGGGCAGCAACAATGAGCAGTTCTTC.

The chain uses TRBV7-9 and TRBJ1-1; D not certain. V was trimmed by 5 bases and J by 3 bases, leaving 7 bases between them. CDR1 is SEHNR and CDR2 is FQNEAQ in the germline V gene (reference sequence). CDR3 length: 12 amino acids. DNA for the CDR3: TGTGCCAGCAGCCTCCGGGACACTGAAGCTTTCTTT. Translated: CASSLRDTEAFF.

The chain links TRBV5-1 to TRBJ2-3; 7 positions agree with TRBD2. Germline values: CDR1 SGHRS, CDR2 YFSETQ. The CDR3 consists of 14 residues. J gave up 3 bases and V 5 bases, and 6 bases lay outside the gene matches. CDR3 coding DNA: TGCGCCAGCAGACCCGGACTAGTTACAGATACGCAGTATTTT. It encodes CASRPGLVTDTQYF.

This clone came up once. This chain links TRBV3-1 (or the pseudogene TRBV3-2) with TRBJ2-4; 8 nucleotides match TRBD2. The CDR3 covers 16 residues. Per the germline V gene, CDR1 is LGHDT and CDR2 is YNNKEL (reference sequence). V dropped 4 bases and J dropped 6; count of bases not matched to a gene: 11. The CDR3 is CASSPTAGGFLNIQYF. The CDR3 region has the DNA TGTGCCAGCAGCCCCACGGCGGGGGGTTTTTTAAACATTCAGTACTTC.

The chain links TRBV6-5 to TRBJ2-2; 7 bases map to TRBD1. CDR1 MNHEY and CDR2 SVGAGI come from the germline V gene. The CDR3 runs to 14 residues. The ends lost 6 bases at V and 3 bases at J; junction bases unmatched: 4. For the CDR3, the DNA is TGTGCCAGCAGCCCGGGACAGTACACCGGGGAGCTGTTTTTT. This codes for CASSPGQYTGELFF.

The chain carries TRBV10-3 and TRBJ2-5; TRBD1 aligns across 8 bases. This CDR3 has 12 residues. Per germline, CDR1 ENHRY and CDR2 SYGVKD. V lost 6 bases, J lost 8 bases, and 5 bases stayed unmatched. CDR3 loop: CAISDRGDTQYF. The CDR3 DNA reads as TGTGCCATCAGCGACAGGGGCGATACCCAGTACTTC.

V usage is TRBV6-5 and J usage is TRBJ2-1, with D perhaps TRBD1 (6 bases). Trimming removed 7 bases at V and 0 bases at J, with 7 bases between. The germline V gene has CDR1 MNHEY and CDR2 SVGAGI. The CDR3 loop spans 13 amino acids. CDR3 sequence: CASNRASYNEQFF. CDR3 coding DNA: TGTGCCAGCAACAGGGCCTCCTACAATGAGCAGTTCTTC.

This clone has just a few counts. The chain carries TRBV7-2 and TRBJ2-4, with 10 bases identical to TRBD2. CDR3 length equals 14 residues. V shed 1 base and J 6 bases; nucleotides not matched to a gene: 0. Germline-derived CDR1 and CDR2 are SGHTA and FQGNSA. In DNA, the CDR3 is TGTGCCAGCAGCTTAGTAGCGGGGGGAAACATTCAGTACTTC. It codes for CASSLVAGGNIQYF. Using reference TRBV7-2 and TRBJ2-4 for the parts outside the CDR3, the full variable domain is GAGVSQSPSNKVTEKGKDVELRCDPISGHTALYWYRQSLGQGLEFLIYFQGNSAPDKSGLPSDRFSAERTGGSVSTLTIQRTQQEDSAVYLCASSLVAGGNIQYFGAGTRLSVL.

This chain connects TRBV7-9 to TRBJ2-7; TRBD1 agrees at 8 bases. CDR3 length: 15 amino acids. Germline CDR1 is SEHNR and CDR2 is FQNEAQ (reference sequence). V shed 1 base, J shed 5 bases, and the junction held 7 bases outside the gene matches. The CDR3 DNA is TGTGCCAGCAGCTTAGGATCCGGCAGGGGGCACGAGCAGTACTTC. Its protein product is CASSLGSGRGHEQYF.

This clone was counted once. V usage is TRBV6-2 or TRBV6-3 and J usage is TRBJ2-1; 14 bases line up with TRBD2. There are 19 residues in the CDR3. The germline V gene has CDR1 MNHEY and CDR2 SVGEGT. V lost 0 bases, J lost 7 bases, and 11 bases stayed unmatched. This CDR3 is CASSYSLFLGTSGGNEQFF. DNA for the CDR3: TGTGCCAGCAGTTACTCCCTTTTTCTTGGGACTAGCGGGGGTAATGAGCAGTTCTTC.